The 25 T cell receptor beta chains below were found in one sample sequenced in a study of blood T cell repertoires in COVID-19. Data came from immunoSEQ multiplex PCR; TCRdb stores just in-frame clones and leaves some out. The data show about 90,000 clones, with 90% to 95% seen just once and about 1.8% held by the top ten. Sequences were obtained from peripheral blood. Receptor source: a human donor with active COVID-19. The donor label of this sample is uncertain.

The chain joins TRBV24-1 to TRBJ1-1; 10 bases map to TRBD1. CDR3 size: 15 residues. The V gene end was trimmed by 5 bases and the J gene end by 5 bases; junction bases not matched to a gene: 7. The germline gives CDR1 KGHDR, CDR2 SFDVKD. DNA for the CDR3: TGTGCCACCAGTGTCGACAGGGGGCGGGGAACTGAAGCTTTCTTT. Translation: CATSVDRGRGTEAFF.

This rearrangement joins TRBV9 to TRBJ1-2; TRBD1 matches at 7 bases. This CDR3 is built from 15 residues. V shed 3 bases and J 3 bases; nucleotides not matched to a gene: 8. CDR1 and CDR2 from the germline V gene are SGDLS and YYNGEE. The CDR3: CASSEGTDPYYGYTF. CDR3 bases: TGTGCCAGCAGCGAAGGGACAGACCCTTACTATGGCTACACCTTC.

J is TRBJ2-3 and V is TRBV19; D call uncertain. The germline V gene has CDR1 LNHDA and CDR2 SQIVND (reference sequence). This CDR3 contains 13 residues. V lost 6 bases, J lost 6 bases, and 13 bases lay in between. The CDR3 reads CASSPFLEDTQYF. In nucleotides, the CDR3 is TGTGCCAGTAGCCCATTCCTGGAGGATACGCAGTATTTT.

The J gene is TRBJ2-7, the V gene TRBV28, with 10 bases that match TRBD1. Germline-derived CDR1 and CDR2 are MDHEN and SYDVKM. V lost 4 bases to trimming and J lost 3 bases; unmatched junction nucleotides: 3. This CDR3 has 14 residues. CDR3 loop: CASSSTGGLYEQYF. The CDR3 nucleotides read TGTGCCAGCAGTTCGACAGGGGGCCTCTACGAGCAGTACTTC.

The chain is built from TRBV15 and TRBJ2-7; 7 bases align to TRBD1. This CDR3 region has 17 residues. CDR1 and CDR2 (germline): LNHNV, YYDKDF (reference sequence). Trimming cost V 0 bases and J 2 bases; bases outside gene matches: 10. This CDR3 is CATSRDQWGQTAYEQYF. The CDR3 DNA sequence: TGTGCCACCAGCAGAGATCAGTGGGGACAGACCGCCTACGAGCAGTACTTC.

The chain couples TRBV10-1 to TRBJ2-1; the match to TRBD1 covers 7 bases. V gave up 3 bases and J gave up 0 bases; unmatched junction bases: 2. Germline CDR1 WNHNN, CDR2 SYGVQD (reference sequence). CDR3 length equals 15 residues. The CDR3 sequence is CASSDRDSSYNEQFF. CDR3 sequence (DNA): TGCGCCAGCAGTGACCGGGACAGCTCCTACAATGAGCAGTTCTTC.

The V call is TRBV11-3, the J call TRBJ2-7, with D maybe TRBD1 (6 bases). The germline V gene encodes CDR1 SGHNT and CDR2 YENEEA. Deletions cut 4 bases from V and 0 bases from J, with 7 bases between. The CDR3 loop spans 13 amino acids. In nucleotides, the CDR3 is TGTGCCAGCAGCTCGGACAGCTCCTACGAGCAGTACTTC. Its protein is CASSSDSSYEQYF. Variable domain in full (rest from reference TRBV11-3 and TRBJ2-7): EAGVVQSPRYKIIEKKQPVAFWCNPISGHNTLYWYLQNLGQGPELLIRYENEEAVDDSQLPKDRFSAERLKGVDSTLKIQPAELGDSAVYLCASSSDSSYEQYFGPGTRLTVT.

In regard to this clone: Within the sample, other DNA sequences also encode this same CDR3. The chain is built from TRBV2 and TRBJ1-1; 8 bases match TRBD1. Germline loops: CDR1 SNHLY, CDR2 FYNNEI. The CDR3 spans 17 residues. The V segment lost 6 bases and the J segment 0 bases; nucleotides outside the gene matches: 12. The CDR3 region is CASRGIGTGLLNTEAFF. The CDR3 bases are TGTGCCAGCAGGGGGATTGGGACAGGCCTCCTGAACACTGAAGCTTTCTTT. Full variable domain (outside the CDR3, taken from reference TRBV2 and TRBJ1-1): EPEVTQTPSHQVTQMGQEVILRCVPISNHLYFYWYRQILGQKVEFLVSFYNNEISEKSEIFDDQFSVERPDGSNFTLKIRSTKLEDSAMYFCASRGIGTGLLNTEAFFGQGTRLTVV.

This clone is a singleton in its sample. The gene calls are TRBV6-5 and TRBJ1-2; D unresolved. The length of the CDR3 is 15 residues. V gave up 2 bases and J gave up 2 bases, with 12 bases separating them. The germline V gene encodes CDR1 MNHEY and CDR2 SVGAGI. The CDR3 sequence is CASSYTPAQNYGYTF. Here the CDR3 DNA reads TGTGCCAGCAGTTACACGCCAGCACAGAACTATGGCTACACCTTC.

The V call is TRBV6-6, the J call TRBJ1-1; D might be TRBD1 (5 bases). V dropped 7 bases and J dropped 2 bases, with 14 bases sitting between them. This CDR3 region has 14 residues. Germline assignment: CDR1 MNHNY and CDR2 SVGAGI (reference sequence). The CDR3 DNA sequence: TGTGCCAGCATTTATGACGGGGGAAACACTGAAGCTTTCTTT. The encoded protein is CASIYDGGNTEAFF.

This chain's CDR3 is CAPQAGDTQYF. The CDR3, as DNA: TGTGCCCCCCAGGCCGGTGATACGCAGTATTTT. The chain carries TRBV7-9 and TRBJ2-3; no clear D. Trimming took off 11 bases at V and 6 bases at J, with 12 bases between the two ends. Germline V CDR1 and CDR2: SEHNR, FQNEAQ (reference sequence). The CDR3 length is 11 residues.

As DNA, the CDR3 is TGTGCCAGCAAGAGAGGGGGCGGGGGCTACACCTTC. Its translation is CASKRGGGGYTF. This rearrangement joins TRBV28 to TRBJ1-2; TRBD1 matches at 7 bases. The junction had 7 bases not matched to a gene; V was cut back by 7 bases and J by 8 bases. This CDR3 contains 12 residues. Per germline, CDR1 MDHEN and CDR2 SYDVKM.

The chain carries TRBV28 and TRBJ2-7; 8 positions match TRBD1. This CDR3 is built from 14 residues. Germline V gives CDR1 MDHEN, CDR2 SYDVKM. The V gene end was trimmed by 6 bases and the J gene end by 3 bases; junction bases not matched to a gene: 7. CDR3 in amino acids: CASSPTGEDYEQYF. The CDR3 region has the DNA TGTGCCAGCAGCCCGACAGGGGAGGACTACGAGCAGTACTTC.

The CDR3 DNA reads TGTGCCATCAGTGAGAATCCAGGGCCTGGAAACACCATATATTTT. As protein: CAISENPGPGNTIYF. This chain connects TRBV10-3 to TRBJ1-3; D may be TRBD1 (5 bases). There are 15 residues in the CDR3. V was clipped by 2 bases and J by 2 bases, with 10 bases between them. Germline CDR1 is ENHRY and CDR2 is SYGVKD.

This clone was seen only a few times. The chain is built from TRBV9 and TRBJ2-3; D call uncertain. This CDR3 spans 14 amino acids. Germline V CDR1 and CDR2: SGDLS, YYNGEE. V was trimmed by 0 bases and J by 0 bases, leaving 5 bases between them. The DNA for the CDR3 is TGTGCCAGCAGCGTAGCCTCTAGCACAGATACGCAGTATTTT. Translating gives CASSVASSTDTQYF.

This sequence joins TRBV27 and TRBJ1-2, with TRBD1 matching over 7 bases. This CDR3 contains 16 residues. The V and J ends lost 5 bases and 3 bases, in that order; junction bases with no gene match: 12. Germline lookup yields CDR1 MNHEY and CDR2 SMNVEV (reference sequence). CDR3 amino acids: CASSTSRDSYYYGYTF. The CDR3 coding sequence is TGTGCCAGCAGTACTTCCCGGGACAGCTATTACTATGGCTACACCTTC.

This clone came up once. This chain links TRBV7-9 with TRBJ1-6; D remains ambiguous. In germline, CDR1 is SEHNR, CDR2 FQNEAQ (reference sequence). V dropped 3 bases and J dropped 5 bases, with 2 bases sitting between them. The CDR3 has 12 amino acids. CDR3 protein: CASSFNNSPLHF. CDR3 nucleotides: TGTGCCAGCAGCTTTAATAATTCACCCCTCCACTTT.

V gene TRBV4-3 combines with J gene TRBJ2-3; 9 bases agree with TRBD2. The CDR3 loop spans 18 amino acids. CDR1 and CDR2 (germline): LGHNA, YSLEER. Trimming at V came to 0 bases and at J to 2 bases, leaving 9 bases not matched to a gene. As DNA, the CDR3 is TGCGCCAGCAGCCAAGATTGGGGCGGGGGGGGAACCACAGATACGCAGTATTTT. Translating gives CASSQDWGGGGTTDTQYF.

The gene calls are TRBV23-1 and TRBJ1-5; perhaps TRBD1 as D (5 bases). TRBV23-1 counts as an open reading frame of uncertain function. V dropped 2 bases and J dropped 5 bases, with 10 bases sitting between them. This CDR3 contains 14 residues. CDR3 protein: CASSQKRGDQPQHF. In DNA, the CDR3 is TGCGCCAGCAGTCAAAAAAGGGGTGATCAGCCCCAGCATTTT.

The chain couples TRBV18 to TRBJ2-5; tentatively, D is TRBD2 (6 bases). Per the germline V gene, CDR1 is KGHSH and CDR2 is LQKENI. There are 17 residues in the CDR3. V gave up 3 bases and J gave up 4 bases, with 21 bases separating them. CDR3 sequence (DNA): TGTGCCAGCTCACCCTACGGGGGAACGTCCGGATCAGAGACCCAGTACTTC. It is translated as CASSPYGGTSGSETQYF.

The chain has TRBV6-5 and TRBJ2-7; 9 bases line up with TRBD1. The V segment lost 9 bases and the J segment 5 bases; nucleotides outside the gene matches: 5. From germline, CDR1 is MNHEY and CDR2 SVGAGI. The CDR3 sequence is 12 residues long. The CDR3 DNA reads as TGTGCCAGTAGGGACAGGGAAGACGAGCAGTACTTC. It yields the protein CASRDREDEQYF.

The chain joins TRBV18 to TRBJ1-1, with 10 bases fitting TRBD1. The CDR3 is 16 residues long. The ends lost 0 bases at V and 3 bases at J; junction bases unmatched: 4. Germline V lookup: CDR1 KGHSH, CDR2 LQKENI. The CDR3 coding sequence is TGTGCCAGCTCACCACCGACAGGGGGCAGCGACACTGAAGCTTTCTTT. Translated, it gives CASSPPTGGSDTEAFF.

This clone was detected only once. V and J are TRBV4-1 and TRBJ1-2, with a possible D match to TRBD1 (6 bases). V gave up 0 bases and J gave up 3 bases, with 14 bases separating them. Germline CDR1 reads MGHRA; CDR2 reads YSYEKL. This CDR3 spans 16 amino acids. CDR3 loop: CASSQEAQGDYYGYTF. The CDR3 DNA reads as TGCGCCAGCAGCCAAGAAGCACAGGGCGATTACTATGGCTACACCTTC.

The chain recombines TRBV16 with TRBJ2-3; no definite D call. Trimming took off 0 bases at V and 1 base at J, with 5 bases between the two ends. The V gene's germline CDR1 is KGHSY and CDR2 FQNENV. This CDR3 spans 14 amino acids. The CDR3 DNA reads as TGTGCCAGCAGCCAATCGAGAGGCACAGATACGCAGTATTTT. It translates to CASSQSRGTDTQYF.

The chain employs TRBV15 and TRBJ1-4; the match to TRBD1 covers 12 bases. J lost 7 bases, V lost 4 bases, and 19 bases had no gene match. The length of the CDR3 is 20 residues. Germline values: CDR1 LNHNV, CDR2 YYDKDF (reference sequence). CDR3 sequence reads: CATSTRWISGTGGVGEKLFF. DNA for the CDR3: TGTGCCACCAGCACCCGCTGGATTAGCGGGACAGGGGGCGTCGGTGAAAAACTGTTTTTT.